Below, one TCR beta chain is given with its context. No antigen is known for it. Germline CDR1 and CDR2: SGHNT and YYREEE (reference sequence). V gave up 3 bases and J gave up 5 bases; unmatched junction bases: 5. The CDR3 is 15 amino acids. Repertoires were generated with immunoSEQ multiplex PCR, while TCRdb's copy carries only in-frame clones and drops some. The data contain 180,000 or so clones, 87% of them singletons. The sample originates from a study of Ad26.COV2.S vaccination and SARS-CoV-2 variants. Overall study results and limits: Non-spike TCR breadth did not differ much between vaccine and placebo recipients. Responses of spike-specific T cells (both CD8+ and CD4+) reportedly showed substantial breadth after vaccination. Individuals receiving vaccine had higher spike-specific TCR breadth than placebo recipients did. Analytic work on TCR breadth and depth might have understated the full extent of total T cell responses.

The sequence derives from a human donor who had recovered from COVID-19. The chain recombines TRBV5-4 with TRBJ1-2; 12 nucleotides agree with TRBD1. This specimen consisted of peripheral blood, obtained after recovery from COVID-19. Here the CDR3 reads CASSWGGQGAYGYTF. CDR3 DNA sequence: TGTGCCAGCAGCTGGGGGGGACAGGGGGCGTATGGCTACACCTTC.